The present entry profiles one T cell receptor (beta chain) with its context. Its binding antigen is unknown. No much larger clonotype is one base removed from it; base qualities were not supplied. The record originates from a study of cytomegalovirus exposure and HLA in healthy donors (dated by TCRdb to between 2016 and 2019). About the study as a whole: An earlier analysis of about 560 of the donors reported 276 Gb of sequence data and 117 million unique TCR beta sequences obtained from roughly 180 million T cells. An early release covering some 640 HLA-typed donors comprised about 310 gigabases of sequencing data and approximately 80 million unique TCR sequences. Of the roughly 400 genotyped donors, around 81% fell in the genetic ancestry cluster associated with self-reported Caucasian donors. The study aimed to test whether signatures of past pathogen exposure could be identified by cataloging public T cell receptors. The study used immunosequencing to profile the T cell repertoires of 666 subjects and linked those repertoires to cytomegalovirus serostatus. In addition to the first cohort of roughly 700 subjects, a separate validation cohort of approximately 130 different subjects was used. The study combined high-throughput TCR immunosequencing, statistical association of individual TCRs with disease status, and machine learning to predict cytomegalovirus infection status. In a later analysis, previously published TCR beta repertoires from fewer than 750 donors were re-analyzed and high-resolution HLA genotyping was added so that TCR occurrence patterns could be studied. Rather than drawing on any new phenotypic data, the later analysis identified candidate immune exposures from TCR beta sequences and the way those sequences occurred across donors. An earlier analysis of approximately 500 of the donors applied high-throughput TCR beta sequencing to assess whether each TCR beta V gene segment acted as functional or pseudogenic. Alongside the repertoire data, information on donor age, sex, ethnicity and CMV serostatus was compiled. A later genetic analysis used genome-wide SNP genotypes for 398 of the 666 donors, treating that subset as a discovery cohort. All discovery cohort repertoires had been generated on a single sequencing platform. HLA typing covered class I and class II loci at four-digit resolution. The number of donors typed differed by locus, with about 629-630 for A, B, C, DRB1 and DQB1, around 560 for DQA1, about 610 for DPA1, and over 400 for DPB1. Roughly 5 DR-DQ haplotypes were handled as single units for association and clustering, since linkage in the cohort was strong. Among 398 genotyped donors of the cohort, an average of around 240,000 unique TCR beta nucleotide sequences were sequenced per donor, 15% to 20% of them non-productive.

The library was generated by the immunoSEQ multiplex PCR assay. For the multiplex PCR, a mixture combining 60 forward primers for TCR Vbeta segments and 13 reverse primers for TCR Jbeta segments was used. A multiplex PCR assay on genomic DNA amplified the CDR3 region of rearranged TCR beta genes. The amplified TCR beta libraries were sequenced on the Illumina HiSeq System as 87-base-pair reads. Per the source publication's procedure: In a later analysis, 77 million or so unique TCR beta chains were counted across the approximately 670 repertoires, and around 11 million of these chains were shared by at least two donors. To remove PCR and sequencing errors, raw reads were error-corrected and collapsed into unique sequences using a nearest-neighbor algorithm that merged closely related sequences. V, D and J gene segments were assigned by aligning CDR3 sequences to IMGT reference sequences. For a sequence to be retained, a match of at least six nucleotides was required to both a V gene segment and a J gene segment. Rearrangements were called productive when the CDR3 lacked stop codons and stayed in frame with V and J; all others were non-productive. Following IMGT convention, CDR3 was defined as the stretch from the second conserved V-encoded cysteine to the conserved J-encoded phenylalanine. In an earlier analysis of around 570 of the donors, sequences lacking an unambiguous match to a single V gene segment were excluded. In an earlier analysis of 450 to 750 of the donors, a V segment was called functional when productive rearrangements were above 56.7%, and segregating when the standard deviation between donors exceeded 5%. A statistical classification framework was built to diagnose cytomegalovirus status from the catalog of TCR beta chain sequences. In a later analysis, V and J genes were assigned by comparing TCR nucleotide sequences against IMGT/GENE-DB human TR gene sequences. The TCRdist pipeline was used in a later analysis to assign CDR3 sequences and most-parsimonious VDJ recombination scenarios. In a later analysis, every TCR beta chain was defined by the combination of its CDR3 amino acid sequence and its V-gene family, and reads without a unique V-gene family were dropped. To address suspected cross-contamination and a sequencing artifact, a later analysis removed 592 highly shared, low-generation-probability nucleotide sequences. In a later analysis, a clonal expansion index was calculated for each public chain from normalized within-repertoire ranks of inferred template counts. Generation probabilities in a later analysis came from a VDJ recombination model fitted to out-of-frame rearrangements, and those results were checked against IGoR. Hypergeometric tests were used in a later analysis to score TCR-TCR, TCR-HLA and TCR-CMV co-occurrence, with a repertoire-size bias correction applied to the TCR pairs. In a later analysis, false discovery rates were estimated by permuting HLA or CMV assignments 20 times. In a later analysis, co-occurring TCRs were grouped with DBSCAN, and TCRdist sequence similarity was added when clustering was performed within HLA-allele-positive subsets. Repertoires with fewer than 30,000 or more than 120,000 public chains were left out of co-occurrence clustering, as were four to six repertoires with anomalous nucleotide sharing. TCRdb took this table from immuneACCESS and kept in-frame rearrangements with V and J called. Such tables lack part of the clones; where checked against another copy, unresolved V genes explain under half of the gap, and the rest is unexplained. V, J and clone size reflect that table, while D and trimming were determined from the DNA. Across this sample there are about 130,000 clones, with about four fifths seen only once. The ten largest clones represent about 3.9% of the sample.

General study outcomes and caveats: In a later analysis, TCR association rates were found to vary across HLA loci, with the most associated TCRs seen for DRB1 alleles and the fewest for HLA-C alleles. Some IMGT-functional V segments, including TRBV6-2 and TRBV6-3, could not be told apart with the 87-base-pair reads, so those segments were excluded. A cluster of highly shared sequence variants was judged likely to represent a technical artifact of the sequencing pipeline. While some public TCRs were present in many individuals, most TCR sequences turned up only very rarely across donors. In a later analysis, most CMV-associated TCR beta chains were found to appear HLA-restricted, with HLA associations seemingly driven largely by CMV exposure. For the cohort, immune exposure information was limited to CMV serostatus. In a later analysis, HLA-associated TCR beta chains were found to be more clonally expanded and to have lower generation probabilities than equally common non-associated chains. Correlated functional status among segregating V segments might be attributable to linkage disequilibrium, but an unknown experimental factor could not be ruled out. Three of the identified cytomegalovirus-associated TCR beta chains were confirmed in vitro to be specific for cytomegalovirus antigens. According to the authors, the approach could potentially be generalized to other disease states and immunological phenotypes. The cohort was sequenced for TCR beta chains only, and without alpha or paired-chain data the features that could be detected were limited. The classifier was reported to diagnose cytomegalovirus status with high specificity and sensitivity in both the original and validation cohorts. HLA typing was unavailable for some donors at each locus, so association tests used only the typed subset. Because counts were too low, about 15 rarely observed V segments, including chromosome 9 orphons, were left out of the earlier analysis of about 500 of the donors. In a later genetic analysis, a missense DCLRE1C variant was associated with V-gene and J-gene trimming of TCR beta chains, and the association was replicated in an independent cohort. Compared with the roughly 670-donor mean, donors in an Asian-associated ancestry cluster had fewer N-insertions in productive TCRs, according to a later genetic analysis. When HLA alleles, especially DR and DQ, strongly co-occurred, TCR associations were difficult to assign to individual alleles. A total of 150 to 200 TCR beta chains were listed by the study as associated with cytomegalovirus. In a later analysis, several top co-occurrence clusters were reported to appear linked to parvovirus B19, influenza, CMV and Epstein-Barr virus. A further reported finding was that TCR beta sequences accurately predicted the HLA-A and HLA-B alleles for most subjects in the first cohort. Sequencing depth was assumed to be roughly uniform across donors in the presence/absence analyses, though that assumption may not hold. In an earlier analysis of around 500 of the donors, most TCR beta V segments appeared in productive rearrangements about 90% or about 30% of the time, broadly matching IMGT annotations. At a false discovery rate of 0.05, a later analysis linked approximately 18,000 TCR beta sequences to specific HLA alleles.

In total, roughly 670 healthy bone marrow donors made up the cohort. At the time of sampling, every cohort member was nominally healthy, though immune exposures that went unrecorded were likely present. The donor was CMV seropositive and belonged to the group of some 290 seropositive cohort members. Each donor provided a peripheral blood sample, and peripheral blood mononuclear cells were used for TCR beta sequencing. Genomic DNA was extracted from the blood cell samples with the Qiagen DNeasy Blood Extraction Kit. The germline ends are 16 bases apart after V is trimmed by 0 bases and J by 8 bases. CDR1 LGHNA and CDR2 YSLEER were looked up in the germline V gene. The CDR3 has 16 amino acids, counting the end cysteine and phenylalanine. Just the 48-base CDR3 DNA is kept, in frame starting at base 1.

Rearrangement joined TRBV4-3 to TRBJ2-2; possibly the D gene is TRBD2, per 6 matching bases. The sample taken for sequencing was PBMCs. This clonotype was obtained from a woman between 35 and 50 years old in good health and CMV-seropositive. CDR3 reads: CASSQDSLARPGELFF. The bases are TGCGCCAGCAGCCAAGATTCACTAGCACGGCCGGGGGAGCTGTTTTTT.